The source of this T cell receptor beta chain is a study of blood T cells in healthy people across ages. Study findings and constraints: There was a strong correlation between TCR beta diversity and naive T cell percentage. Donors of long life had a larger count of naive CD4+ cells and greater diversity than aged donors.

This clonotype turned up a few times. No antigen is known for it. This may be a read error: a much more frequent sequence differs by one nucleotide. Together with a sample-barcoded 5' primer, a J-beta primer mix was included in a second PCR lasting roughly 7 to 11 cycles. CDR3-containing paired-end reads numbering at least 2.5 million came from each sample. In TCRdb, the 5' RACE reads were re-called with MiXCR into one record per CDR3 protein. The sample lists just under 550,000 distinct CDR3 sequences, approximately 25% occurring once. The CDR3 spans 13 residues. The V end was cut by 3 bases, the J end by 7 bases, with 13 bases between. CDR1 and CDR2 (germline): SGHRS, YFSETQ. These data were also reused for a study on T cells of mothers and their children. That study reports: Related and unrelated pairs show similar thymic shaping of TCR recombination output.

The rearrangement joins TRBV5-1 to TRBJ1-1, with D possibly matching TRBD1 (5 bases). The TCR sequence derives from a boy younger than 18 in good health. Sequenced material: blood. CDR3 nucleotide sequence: TGCGCCAGCAGCTCACAGAGGGGCCTTGAAGCTTTCTTT. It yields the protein CASSSQRGLEAFF.